This TCR beta chain was retrieved from a study of cytomegalovirus exposure and HLA in healthy donors. The CDR3 has 15 residues. In germline, CDR1 is SNHLY, CDR2 FYNNEI. V dropped 6 bases and J dropped 0 bases, with 11 bases sitting between them. The primer mix had 60 Vbeta and 13 Jbeta primers. The method was immunoSEQ multiplex PCR; TCRdb's version includes in-frame clones alone and lacks a portion of them. The sample shows some 120,000 clones, about 66% of them seen only once. Input material: PBMCs. V usage is TRBV2 and J usage is TRBJ2-2; TRBD2 might be the D (5 bases). The receptor was isolated from a man aged 25 to 45 in good health and CMV-seropositive. In DNA, the CDR3 is TGTGCCAGCAGGGGTACTAGTCCGAACACCGGGGAGCTGTTTTTT. It specifies CASRGTSPNTGELFF. Based on the CDR3 plus reference TRBV2 and TRBJ2-2, the full variable domain is EPEVTQTPSHQVTQMGQEVILRCVPISNHLYFYWYRQILGQKVEFLVSFYNNEISEKSEIFDDQFSVERPDGSNFTLKIRSTKLEDSAMYFCASRGTSPNTGELFFGEGSRLTVL.